Listed here is a single T cell receptor beta chain. Antigen unknown. This entry is derived from a study of T-cell memory formation after mild COVID-19. Broader study findings: CD4+ clones that contracted lay mainly in CM and EM; CD8+ ones lay in EMRA.

One entry per CDR3 protein, called by TCRdb with MiXCR from the 5' RACE reads. The sample lists 270,000 or so distinct CDR3 sequences; approximately 19% were seen once. Deletions cut 2 bases from V and 9 bases from J, with 8 bases between. This CDR3 comprises 12 residues. Germline loops: CDR1 MNHNY, CDR2 SVGAGI (reference sequence). Sequencing was done on a sample of PBMCs or a T cell subset sorted from them (not recorded which). The source is a man between 18 and 35 years old who had mild COVID-19 (a few samples of this study predate the infection). Cell type and time point are not known. This chain links TRBV6-6 with TRBJ2-1; unclear D gene. As DNA, the CDR3 is TGTGCCAGCAGTTACATGGGGATTGAGCAGTTCTTC. Translation gives CASSYMGIEQFF.